This passage covers 27 T cell receptor beta chains from one sample sequenced in a study of CD8 T cells in Susac syndrome. It was with random hexamers that roughly 0.5 to 1 ug RNA was reverse transcribed. TCRdb reprocessed the immunoSEQ multiplex PCR reads with MiXCR, giving one entry per CDR3 protein. The sample lists approximately 180,000 distinct CDR3 sequences; around 94% were seen once. Sample: CD4+ T cells from PBMCs. These TCRs come from a human donor with Susac syndrome.

This chain joins TRBV9 and TRBJ2-3; unclear D gene. V lost 0 bases and J lost 7, with 9 bases in between. The CDR3 loop spans 13 amino acids. The germline gives CDR1 SGDLS, CDR2 YYNGEE. The CDR3 nucleotides read TGTGCCAGCAGCGTAGACGTGGGGAATACGCAGTATTTT. It encodes CASSVDVGNTQYF.

The chain employs TRBV20-1 and TRBJ1-2; D is uncertain. CDR1 is DFQATT, CDR2 SNEGSKA, per germline (reference sequence). V was pared by 2 bases and J by 3 bases, with 16 bases between. This CDR3 is built from 15 residues. In DNA, the CDR3 is TGCAGTGCTAGAAAGGTTCCGTCCGGGGACTATGGCTACACCTTC. The encoded protein is CSARKVPSGDYGYTF.

The V and J genes are TRBV6-5 and TRBJ1-6; D is possibly TRBD1 (5 bases). CDR3 size: 16 residues. V lost 2 bases to trimming and J lost 14 bases, with 22 bases between them. The germline V gene has CDR1 MNHEY and CDR2 SVGAGI. The CDR3 sequence is CASSYDLGHPILALHF. DNA for the CDR3: TGTGCCAGCAGTTACGACCTCGGACACCCAATTTTGGCCCTCCACTTT.

This clonotype came up once. V and J are TRBV14 and TRBJ1-1, with D unclear. The CDR3 is made up of 12 amino acids. Trimming cost V 3 bases and J 10 bases, with 12 bases left between them. The V gene's germline CDR1 is SGHDN and CDR2 FVKESK. As DNA, the CDR3 is TGTGCCAGCAGCCAGGGTCCGATTGGAGCTTTCTTT. Protein product: CASSQGPIGAFF.

The chain has TRBV7-9 and TRBJ1-2, with D maybe TRBD1 (6 bases). The germline V gene encodes CDR1 SEHNR and CDR2 FQNEAQ (reference sequence). The CDR3 runs 17 residues. Trimming cost V 1 base and J 4 bases, with 19 bases left between them. The CDR3 reads CASSLVVTGTPGYGYTF. The CDR3 DNA follows: TGTGCCAGCAGCTTAGTTGTGACAGGAACGCCGGGCTATGGCTACACCTTC. Full variable domain (outside the CDR3, taken from reference TRBV7-9 and TRBJ1-2): DTGVSQNPRHKITKRGQNVTFRCDPISEHNRLYWYRQTLGQGPEFLTYFQNEAQLEKSRLLSDRFSAERPKGSFSTLEIQRTEQGDSAMYLCASSLVVTGTPGYGYTFGSGTRLTVV.

The genes are TRBV7-3 and TRBJ1-2, with TRBD1 identical over 7 bases. J gave up 4 bases and V 5 bases, and 7 bases lay outside the gene matches. Per germline, CDR1 SGHTA and CDR2 FQGTGA. The CDR3 extends over 14 amino acids. CDR3 DNA: TGTGCCAGCAGCCCCACCCCAGGGGGCTATGGCTACACCTTC. This translates into CASSPTPGGYGYTF.

This clonotype was observed a single time. The chain uses TRBV20-1 and TRBJ1-1; TRBD1 is a possible D gene (6 bases). V shed 1 base and J shed 0 bases, with 15 bases lying between them. The CDR3 totals 16 residues. The germline V gene has CDR1 DFQATT and CDR2 SNEGSKA (reference sequence). CDR3 sequence reads: CSARGLGGRVNTEAFF. The CDR3 nucleotides read TGCAGTGCTAGAGGTCTCGGGGGGCGCGTGAACACTGAAGCTTTCTTT.

The chain is built from TRBV9 and TRBJ2-5; 14 nucleotides match TRBD2. The CDR3 covers 16 residues. Trimming cost V 4 bases and J 5 bases; bases outside gene matches: 7. Germline CDR1 reads SGDLS; CDR2 reads YYNGEE. CDR3 protein: CASSPGGLAGVETQYF. For the CDR3, the DNA is TGTGCCAGCAGCCCGGGGGGACTAGCGGGAGTTGAGACCCAGTACTTC.

The chain links TRBV12-3 or TRBV12-4 to TRBJ2-3; perhaps TRBD2 as D (5 bases). V gave up 1 base and J gave up 5 bases, with 19 bases separating them. The CDR3 consists of 17 residues. Written as DNA, the CDR3 is TGTGCCAGCAGTTTAGGGTGGAGCGGAGCCGGTCAAGATACGCAGTATTTT. Amino acid sequence: CASSLGWSGAGQDTQYF.

This chain joins TRBV19 and TRBJ2-2; TRBD1 agrees at 10 bases. The CDR3 totals 15 residues. V trimming: 0 bases; J trimming: 6 bases; junction bases outside the gene matches: 1. Per germline, CDR1 LNHDA and CDR2 SQIVND (reference sequence). The CDR3 reads CASSIDGQGAGELFF. CDR3 coding DNA: TGTGCCAGTAGTATAGATGGACAGGGGGCCGGGGAGCTGTTTTTT.

This rearrangement joins TRBV29-1 to TRBJ2-1; 13 bases align to TRBD2. The germline V gene has CDR1 SQVTM and CDR2 ANQGSEA. V gave up 6 bases and J gave up 7 bases; unmatched junction bases: 6. The CDR3 extends over 14 amino acids. This CDR3 is CSVTSGRGRNEQFF. The CDR3, as DNA: TGCAGCGTAACTAGCGGGAGGGGTAGGAATGAGCAGTTCTTC.

The chain joins TRBV30 to TRBJ2-3; 7 nucleotides match TRBD1. The CDR3 contains 12 residues. CDR1 is GTSNPN and CDR2 is SVGIG in the germline V gene (reference sequence). The V gene end was trimmed by 5 bases and the J gene end by 4 bases; junction bases not matched to a gene: 3. The CDR3 DNA sequence: TGTGCCTGGGGGGACAGATCAGATACGCAGTATTTT. Protein: CAWGDRSDTQYF.

This clonotype was found once. This sequence joins TRBV6-2 or TRBV6-3 and TRBJ2-7; perhaps D is TRBD1 or TRBD2 (5 bases each). CDR1 and CDR2 from the germline V gene are MNHEY and SVGEGT. Trimming removed 6 bases from V and 7 bases from J, with 19 bases in between. This CDR3 has 14 residues. CDR3 protein: CASSFRDHREEQYF. CDR3 coding DNA: TGTGCCAGCAGCTTCCGGGACCACCGCGAGGAGCAGTACTTC.

J is TRBJ2-7 and V is TRBV27; 7 nucleotides align to TRBD2. The CDR3 has 15 residues. Unmatched junction bases numbered 10, after V lost 6 bases and J lost 2 bases. Per the germline V gene, CDR1 is MNHEY and CDR2 is SMNVEV (reference sequence). The CDR3 nucleotides read TGTGCCAGCAGGCGGGGGACTGCAACTACCTACGAGCAGTACTTC. Its translation is CASRRGTATTYEQYF.

The chain recombines TRBV2 with TRBJ1-6; 7 positions agree with TRBD1. Unmatched junction bases numbered 7, after V lost 7 bases and J lost 7 bases. The CDR3 spans 14 residues. The germline gives CDR1 SNHLY, CDR2 FYNNEI. CDR3 sequence reads: CASILLTGNSPLHF. The CDR3 DNA reads as TGTGCCAGCATCCTTTTGACAGGGAATTCACCCCTCCACTTT. The full variable domain, rest sourced from reference TRBV2 and TRBJ1-6, is EPEVTQTPSHQVTQMGQEVILRCVPISNHLYFYWYRQILGQKVEFLVSFYNNEISEKSEIFDDQFSVERPDGSNFTLKIRSTKLEDSAMYFCASILLTGNSPLHFGNGTRLTVT.

This chain connects TRBV29-1 to TRBJ1-1; 7 nucleotides agree with TRBD1. The CDR3 sequence is 13 residues long. The V and J ends lost 6 bases and 1 base, in that order; junction bases with no gene match: 5. The germline V gene has CDR1 SQVTM and CDR2 ANQGSEA. The DNA of the CDR3 is TGCAGCGTGAGGGGGCAGGCGAACACTGAAGCTTTCTTT. Protein product: CSVRGQANTEAFF.

Written as DNA, the CDR3 is TGCAGCGTTGCTCAGGAGCCCTATGGCTACACCTTC. Protein product: CSVAQEPYGYTF. The chain recombines TRBV29-1 with TRBJ1-2; D is unclear. The CDR3 totals 12 residues. Trimming left V 4 bases short and J 4 bases short, with 10 bases between. Germline loops: CDR1 SQVTM, CDR2 ANQGSEA.

This chain's CDR3 is CASSLSSGGAGRFF. CDR3 bases: TGTGCCAGCAGTTTATCTAGCGGGGGGGCAGGTAGGTTCTTC. The chain employs TRBV12-3 or TRBV12-4 and TRBJ2-1; 12 bases match TRBD2. Germline trimming cut 2 bases from V and 15 bases from J; bases unmatched to any gene: 8. There are 14 residues in the CDR3.

This clonotype was seen only once. V and J are TRBV5-1 and TRBJ2-4; possibly TRBD1 or TRBD2 for D (7 bases each). This CDR3 region has 15 residues. Germline V CDR1 and CDR2: SGHRS, YFSETQ. With 3 bases removed from V and 6 bases from J, the gap between germline ends came to 16 bases. The CDR3 region has the DNA TGCGCCAGCAGCTCGACGACAGGGAGGGGAAACATTCAGTACTTC. The encoded protein is CASSSTTGRGNIQYF. The full variable domain, completed using reference TRBV5-1 and TRBJ2-4, is KAGVTQTPRYLIKTRGQQVTLSCSPISGHRSVSWYQQTPGQGLQFLFEYFSETQRNKGNFPGRFSGRQFSNSRSEMNVSTLELGDSALYLCASSSTTGRGNIQYFGAGTRLSVL.

The V and J genes are TRBV6-2 or TRBV6-3 and TRBJ1-4; 10 bases align to TRBD1. CDR1 and CDR2 (germline): MNHEY, SVGEGT. The CDR3 runs 18 residues. The junction had 11 bases not matched to a gene; V was cut back by 5 bases and J by 2 bases. CDR3 DNA: TGTGCCAGCAGTAACCGGGACAGGGGCCCCAGGACTAATGAAAAACTGTTTTTT. As protein: CASSNRDRGPRTNEKLFF.

This clonotype was observed a single time. The CDR3 DNA reads TGTGCCAGCAGCTTAGACTCGGGGACGGAGACCCAGTACTTC. Residues: CASSLDSGTETQYF. The rearrangement links TRBV7-2 to TRBJ2-5, with D perhaps given as TRBD1 or TRBD2 (5 bases each). Germline CDR1 and CDR2: SGHTA and FQGNSA. Trimming took 1 base from V and 5 from J, leaving 11 bases between them. This CDR3 has 14 residues. The variable domain in full, with the rest retrieved from reference TRBV7-2 and TRBJ2-5, is GAGVSQSPSNKVTEKGKDVELRCDPISGHTALYWYRQSLGQGLEFLIYFQGNSAPDKSGLPSDRFSAERTGGSVSTLTIQRTQQEDSAVYLCASSLDSGTETQYFGPGTRLLVL.

The chain employs TRBV20-1 and TRBJ2-3, with D possibly TRBD2 on 5 matching bases. CDR1 and CDR2 from the germline V gene are DFQATT and SNEGSKA (reference sequence). CDR3 length: 12 amino acids. Trimming stripped 1 base from V and 3 bases from J, with 5 bases between. CDR3 amino acids: CSARGTTDTQYF. The CDR3 DNA follows: TGCAGTGCTAGAGGGACTACAGATACGCAGTATTTT.

The V call is TRBV27, the J call TRBJ2-3; D not certain. Germline CDR1 is MNHEY and CDR2 is SMNVEV (reference sequence). Trimming pared 0 bases from V and 4 bases from J, leaving 8 bases between. CDR3 length: 14 residues. CDR3 nucleotides: TGTGCCAGCAGTTTATCCTCGGAAGCAGATACGCAGTATTTT. Protein product: CASSLSSEADTQYF.

The rearrangement uses TRBV29-1 and TRBJ2-7; tentative D call: TRBD2 (6 bases). The V end lost 8 bases, the J end lost 2 bases, and 13 bases lay between the germline ends. The CDR3 runs to 12 residues. Per germline, CDR1 SQVTM and CDR2 ANQGSEA. CDR3 amino acids: CSIRRDPYEQYF. CDR3 sequence (DNA): TGCAGCATCCGGAGGGATCCCTACGAGCAGTACTTC.

The chain employs TRBV5-1 and TRBJ1-5; TRBD1 matches 9 bases. Germline trimming cut 4 bases from V and 2 bases from J; bases unmatched to any gene: 10. CDR1 and CDR2 from the germline V gene are SGHRS and YFSETQ. The CDR3 contains 17 residues. In DNA, the CDR3 is TGCGCCAGCAGCCCGGGACAGGGAAGGGTTGGCAATCAGCCCCAGCATTTT. Translating gives CASSPGQGRVGNQPQHF.

This chain uses TRBV9 with TRBJ2-5; TRBD1 matches 7 bases. Germline-derived CDR1 and CDR2 are SGDLS and YYNGEE. The CDR3 spans 14 residues. Germline trimming cut 2 bases from V and 2 bases from J; bases unmatched to any gene: 3. Written as DNA, the CDR3 is TGTGCCAGCAGCGTCGGGACAGTACAAGAGACCCAGTACTTC. The encoded protein is CASSVGTVQETQYF.

This clonotype was recorded only once. The chain couples TRBV29-1 to TRBJ1-1, with TRBD1 matching over 8 bases. CDR3 length equals 14 residues. CDR1 and CDR2 from the germline V gene are SQVTM and ANQGSEA. With V trimmed by 6 bases and J by 2 bases, 8 bases remained unmatched. CDR3 coding DNA: TGCAGCGTAAGACAGGGGCCATTTAACACTGAAGCTTTCTTT. It specifies CSVRQGPFNTEAFF. Based on the CDR3 plus reference TRBV29-1 and TRBJ1-1, the full variable domain is SAVISQKPSRDICQRGTSLTIQCQVDSQVTMMFWYRQQPGQSLTLIATANQGSEATYESGFVIDKFPISRPNLTFSTLTVSNMSPEDSSIYLCSVRQGPFNTEAFFGQGTRLTVV.